This entry lists 16 T cell receptor beta chains sequenced from one sample in a study of blood T cell repertoires in COVID-19. Some clones are missing from TCRdb's copy, which holds only in-frame ones; the method was immunoSEQ multiplex PCR. This table holds approximately 150,000 clones, 60% to 85% found once. Sequencing input: peripheral blood. The receptors originated from a middle-aged man with acute or convalescent COVID-19.

V is TRBV5-4 and J is TRBJ2-5; no firm D call. The length of the CDR3 is 15 residues. Germline V gene lookup returns CDR1 SGHNT and CDR2 YYREEE (reference sequence). V lost 0 bases and J 2 bases, leaving 11 bases between the germline ends. As DNA, the CDR3 is TGTGCCAGCAGCTTGGAGGTAGCTGCTCAAGAGACCCAGTACTTC. It is translated as CASSLEVAAQETQYF.

This clone was detected only a few times. This sequence joins TRBV29-1 and TRBJ2-2; 7 bases line up with TRBD1. Germline V gene data show CDR1 as SQVTM and CDR2 as ANQGSEA. There are 13 residues in the CDR3. With 6 bases clipped from V and 4 bases from J, the junction kept 5 bases outside the gene matches. In nucleotides, the CDR3 is TGCAGCGTCATACAGGGGTTCACCGGGGAGCTGTTTTTT. This encodes CSVIQGFTGELFF.

The chain combines TRBV6-5 with TRBJ1-4; D ambiguous. V gave up 7 bases and J gave up 4 bases, with 16 bases separating them. This CDR3 spans 15 amino acids. Germline CDR1 MNHEY, CDR2 SVGAGI. Here the CDR3 DNA reads TGTGCCAGCATCCCGAAGAGTAGTTTTAATGAAAAACTGTTTTTT. This codes for CASIPKSSFNEKLFF.

The sample holds many counts of this clone. The rearrangement uses TRBV6-5 and TRBJ2-2; 11 bases are a match to TRBD2. CDR3 size: 15 residues. Germline-derived CDR1 and CDR2 are MNHEY and SVGAGI. The CDR3 DNA reads TGTGCTTCGAGTAGCGGGGGGGCCGGCACCGGGGAGCTGTTTTTT. It encodes CASSSGGAGTGELFF.

J is TRBJ1-2 and V is TRBV5-6; 7 bases are shared with TRBD1. Trimming took 0 bases from V and 8 from J; bases not matched to a gene: 10. The germline V gene has CDR1 SGHDT and CDR2 YYEEEE. The CDR3 length is 15 residues. The DNA for the CDR3 is TGTGCCAGCAGCTTGGAGGGACAGTACCTTGGAGGCTACACCTTC. Encoded protein: CASSLEGQYLGGYTF.

As for this clone: The junction departs from the called germline gene at one end, perhaps through a read error. CDR3 in DNA: TGTGCCAGCACCTTGGCCGAAGGGGCCCCAGCATTT. Translating it yields CASTLAEGAPAF. The genes are TRBV12-3 or TRBV12-4 and TRBJ1-5, with a weak D call TRBD1 (5 bases). CDR3 length equals 12 residues.

This clone was counted a single time. The chain combines TRBV6-2 or TRBV6-3 with TRBJ1-2, with 11 nucleotides matching TRBD1. V lost 6 bases and J lost 6; bases outside the gene matches: 12. The germline CDR1 and CDR2 sequences are MNHEY and SVGEGT. The CDR3 is 16 residues long. The chain's CDR3 is CASSRTGGAGGHGYTF. DNA for the CDR3: TGTGCCAGCAGCCGGACAGGGGGCGCAGGGGGTCATGGCTACACCTTC.

V is TRBV6-5 and J is TRBJ2-4, with TRBD2 identical over 10 bases. CDR1 MNHEY and CDR2 SVGAGI come from the germline V gene. The CDR3 contains 14 residues. The CDR3 DNA sequence: TGTACCACCTCCGGGACTAGCGCTGAAAACATTCAGTACTTC. As protein: CTTSGTSAENIQYF.

The chain links TRBV19 to TRBJ2-7, with 11 bases fitting TRBD1. Germline trimming cut 4 bases from V and 3 bases from J; bases unmatched to any gene: 2. Germline assignment: CDR1 LNHDA and CDR2 SQIVND (reference sequence). The CDR3 spans 14 residues. The CDR3 DNA reads as TGTGCCAGTAGTACAGGGACAGGGGGCTACGAGCAGTACTTC. It translates to CASSTGTGGYEQYF.

The rearrangement joins TRBV2 to TRBJ2-5; maybe TRBD1 (5 bases). The CDR3 is 14 residues long. Per germline, CDR1 SNHLY and CDR2 FYNNEI. Trimming shortened V by 2 bases and J by 2 bases, and 9 bases separated the two germline ends. CDR3 in DNA: TGTGCCAGCAGTGAACAGGGTGGGCAAGAGACCCAGTACTTC. Translating gives CASSEQGGQETQYF.

This clone was observed a single time. The chain uses TRBV12-5 and TRBJ2-1, with 10 bases that match TRBD2. Germline lookup yields CDR1 LGHNT and CDR2 FRNRAP. The CDR3 runs to 14 residues. The J segment lost 12 bases and the V segment lost 3 bases, leaving 8 bases of the junction unmatched. CDR3 in amino acids: CASGLSSSGGRQFF. The CDR3 DNA reads as TGTGCTAGTGGTTTATCATCTAGCGGGGGCAGGCAGTTCTTC.

The chain carries TRBV19 and TRBJ1-5; tentative D call: TRBD1 (6 bases). The CDR3 totals 16 residues. Germline values: CDR1 LNHDA, CDR2 SQIVND (reference sequence). Trimming stripped 3 bases from V and 2 bases from J, with 14 bases between. The CDR3 DNA is TGTGCCAGTAGTATCCAACAGGGCTTAGGCAATCAGCCCCAGCATTTT. As protein: CASSIQQGLGNQPQHF.

This clone appeared a single time. The CDR3 is CASSENRGVAIIHPLHF. DNA of the CDR3: TGTGCCAGCAGTGAGAACAGGGGAGTTGCTATAATTCACCCCCTCCACTTT. V and J are TRBV6-1 and TRBJ1-6, with 7 bases identical to TRBD1. Trimming cost V 3 bases and J 13 bases; bases outside gene matches: 18. The CDR3 sequence is 17 residues long. The germline V gene has CDR1 MNHNS and CDR2 SASEGT.

This clone was counted once. V usage is TRBV5-1 and J usage is TRBJ2-1; D might be TRBD1 (6 bases). The CDR3 has 14 amino acids. The V gene lost 4 bases and the J gene lost 6 bases, with 14 bases spanning the gap. Germline V gene data show CDR1 as SGHRS and CDR2 as YFSETQ. This CDR3 reads CASSLQGVGNEQFF. The CDR3 nucleotides read TGCGCCAGCAGCCTACAGGGTGTGGGCAATGAGCAGTTCTTC.

This chain connects TRBV10-3 to TRBJ2-1; 8 nucleotides align to TRBD2. Trimming removed 3 bases from V and 5 bases from J; junction bases left unmatched: 6. The length of the CDR3 is 15 residues. Germline CDR1 is ENHRY and CDR2 is SYGVKD. CDR3 nucleotide sequence: TGTGCCATCAGTGACATAGCGGGGCAACACAATGAGCAGTTCTTC. As protein: CAISDIAGQHNEQFF.

The rearrangement uses TRBV19 and TRBJ2-7, with D uncertain. This CDR3 is 12 amino acids long. Germline CDR1 LNHDA, CDR2 SQIVND (reference sequence). V was shortened by 5 bases and J by 5 bases, with 10 bases between the two germline ends. In DNA, the CDR3 is TGTGCCAGTAGTCGGAGAACCGACGAGCAGTACTTC. It is translated as CASSRRTDEQYF.